These 30 T cell receptor beta chains share one sample of origin, sequenced in a study of shared clonotypes between healthy human individuals. Naive CD8 cells lacked CD45RO and underwent positive selection for CCR7, leaving out terminally differentiated effector memory CD45RA+ cells. The table came from immunoSEQ multiplex PCR; TCRdb's copy has only in-frame clones and leaves some out. The sample lists about 2.1 million clones; 93% were seen once. The sequenced sample was naive CD8+ T cells from PBMCs. These receptors originate from a man younger than 35 in good health. Some clones in this sample may be carry-over from other donors' samples.

V is TRBV9 and J is TRBJ2-7, with D unclear. CDR1 is SGDLS and CDR2 is YYNGEE in the germline V gene. V was trimmed by 3 bases and J by 5 bases, leaving 12 bases between them. This CDR3 has 13 residues. The CDR3 DNA reads as TGTGCCAGCAGCGGGCCTCTGGGCCACGAGCAGTACTTC. This translates into CASSGPLGHEQYF.

V usage is TRBV4-1 and J usage is TRBJ2-7, with TRBD2 matching over 7 bases. There are 14 residues in the CDR3. In germline, CDR1 is MGHRA, CDR2 YSYEKL. Trimming cost V 1 base and J 6 bases; bases outside gene matches: 6. The CDR3 coding sequence is TGCGCCAGCAGCCAAGGACTAGCCATCGGCGAGCAGTACTTC. It encodes CASSQGLAIGEQYF.

CDR3 protein: CASSLGPGTRYEQYF. The CDR3 DNA reads TGTGCCAGCAGTTTAGGGCCAGGGACCCGCTACGAGCAGTACTTC. The chain has TRBV27 and TRBJ2-7; D may match TRBD1 or TRBD2 (5 bases each). Germline V CDR1 and CDR2: MNHEY, SMNVEV (reference sequence). V was clipped by 2 bases and J by 3 bases, with 14 bases between them. This CDR3 region has 15 residues.

The rearrangement links TRBV19 to TRBJ2-2; 8 bases are a match to TRBD2. CDR3 length equals 15 residues. V lost 4 bases to trimming and J lost 4 bases; unmatched junction nucleotides: 5. The V gene's germline CDR1 is LNHDA and CDR2 SQIVND (reference sequence). The CDR3 DNA sequence: TGTGCCAGTAGTAGTCCCGGGACTAGCACCGGGGAGCTGTTTTTT. As protein: CASSSPGTSTGELFF.

Comment on this clone: In the same sample, other DNA sequences code for this CDR3. This chain uses TRBV9 with TRBJ2-1, with 8 bases matching TRBD2. Germline V CDR1 and CDR2: SGDLS, YYNGEE. The CDR3 runs 15 residues. Losses at the gene ends were 0 bases for V and 4 bases for J; bases not matched to a gene: 3. The CDR3 nucleotides are TGTGCCAGCAGCGTAGTGAGCGGGGGATACAATGAGCAGTTCTTC. Translating gives CASSVVSGGYNEQFF.

The chain joins TRBV2 to TRBJ1-5; D call uncertain. V was trimmed by 1 base and J by 0 bases, leaving 10 bases between them. This CDR3 comprises 16 residues. CDR1 and CDR2 from the germline V gene are SNHLY and FYNNEI. CDR3 nucleotide sequence: TGTGCCAGCAGTGAAGTAGAAACAAATAGCAATCAGCCCCAGCATTTT. It is translated as CASSEVETNSNQPQHF.

The CDR3 region has the DNA TGCAGCGTTGGGGGCAGGGGGTACAATGAGCAGTTCTTC. Translated: CSVGGRGYNEQFF. The chain has TRBV29-1 and TRBJ2-1; 7 bases line up with TRBD1. This CDR3 is 13 amino acids long. Trimming removed 4 bases from V and 4 bases from J; junction bases left unmatched: 4. Germline V gives CDR1 SQVTM, CDR2 ANQGSEA.

The chain links TRBV28 to TRBJ2-2; TRBD1 matches 11 bases. Per germline, CDR1 MDHEN and CDR2 SYDVKM. There are 16 residues in the CDR3. With V trimmed by 5 bases and J by 5 bases, 7 bases remained unmatched. In DNA form, the CDR3 reads TGTGCCAGCAGTCCCTGGGACAGGGGGGATACCGGGGAGCTGTTTTTT. This codes for CASSPWDRGDTGELFF.

The chain employs TRBV6-6 and TRBJ1-2; possible D gene TRBD1, 6 bases. V lost 6 bases to trimming and J lost 10 bases, with 24 bases between them. From germline, CDR1 is MNHNY and CDR2 SVGAGI (reference sequence). This CDR3 is built from 15 residues. The CDR3 reads CASSSLAGRGGTYTF. CDR3 DNA sequence: TGTGCCAGCAGCTCGCTGGCTGGCAGAGGGGGGACCTACACCTTC.

The chain carries TRBV29-1 and TRBJ2-7, with D tentatively TRBD1 (5 bases). The V gene lost 5 bases and the J gene lost 2 bases, with 16 bases spanning the gap. The CDR3 runs 14 residues. Germline CDR1 reads SQVTM; CDR2 reads ANQGSEA. The CDR3 sequence: CSVSDSTNPYEQYF. The CDR3 DNA reads as TGCAGCGTTTCAGACAGTACCAACCCCTACGAGCAGTACTTC.

This chain connects TRBV19 to TRBJ2-1; TRBD2 agrees at 13 bases. V lost 7 bases and J lost 9; bases outside the gene matches: 6. Looked up from germline, CDR1 is LNHDA and CDR2 is SQIVND (reference sequence). This CDR3 has 14 residues. The chain's CDR3 is CASKLAGGISEQFF. The CDR3 DNA sequence: TGTGCCAGTAAACTAGCGGGAGGGATTAGTGAGCAGTTCTTC.

The V and J genes are TRBV29-1 and TRBJ1-2, with D perhaps TRBD1 (5 bases). Trimming took off 7 bases at V and 4 bases at J, with 28 bases between the two ends. Germline V gene sequence: CDR1 SQVTM, CDR2 ANQGSEA. The CDR3 contains 17 residues. This CDR3 reads CSAGPRLKVGHSYGYTF. The DNA of the CDR3 is TGCAGCGCCGGCCCGCGTCTTAAAGTTGGACACTCCTATGGCTACACCTTC.

Comments on this clone: The same CDR3 arises from other DNA sequences in this sample as well. This rearrangement joins TRBV29-1 to TRBJ2-7, with a tentative D call TRBD2 (5 bases). Per the germline V gene, CDR1 is SQVTM and CDR2 is ANQGSEA. The CDR3 has 12 amino acids. Trimming stripped 4 bases from V and 0 bases from J, with 7 bases between. In DNA form, the CDR3 reads TGCAGCGTTGTGGGGAGCTCCTACGAGCAGTACTTC. It yields the protein CSVVGSSYEQYF.

The V call is TRBV19, the J call TRBJ1-2; 9 bases agree with TRBD1. The V segment lost 6 bases and the J segment 7 bases; nucleotides outside the gene matches: 12. Germline V gene data show CDR1 as LNHDA and CDR2 as SQIVND (reference sequence). The CDR3 contains 15 residues. CDR3 region: CASSQNTDRGAGYTF. The CDR3, as DNA: TGTGCCAGTAGCCAAAACACCGACAGGGGGGCTGGCTACACCTTC.

This rearrangement joins TRBV4-1 to TRBJ1-1; 7 bases are shared with TRBD1. The CDR3 has 15 amino acids. Germline V gives CDR1 MGHRA, CDR2 YSYEKL. The ends lost 0 bases at V and 4 bases at J; junction bases unmatched: 5. The CDR3 DNA reads TGCGCCAGCAGCCAAGATCCTGGGACAGCCACTGAAGCTTTCTTT. It is translated as CASSQDPGTATEAFF.

V and J are TRBV28 and TRBJ2-1; 7 nucleotides agree with TRBD2. With V trimmed by 5 bases and J by 9 bases, 16 bases remained unmatched. The CDR3 has 16 amino acids. Per germline, CDR1 MDHEN and CDR2 SYDVKM. CDR3 coding DNA: TGTGCCAGCAGTCTTCTTCTAGCGGACCCTAGGATTGAGCAGTTCTTC. As protein: CASSLLLADPRIEQFF.

The rearrangement links TRBV7-9 to TRBJ2-7, with no clear D. The CDR3 has 13 amino acids. Looked up from germline, CDR1 is SEHNR and CDR2 is FQNEAQ (reference sequence). Trimming removed 1 base at V and 2 bases at J, with 6 bases between. The CDR3: CASSLVSPYEQYF. CDR3 in DNA: TGTGCCAGCAGCTTAGTTTCCCCCTACGAGCAGTACTTC.

The gene calls are TRBV6-5 and TRBJ2-1; no reliable D call. CDR3 size: 15 residues. V lost 5 bases and J lost 7, with 18 bases in between. In germline, CDR1 is MNHEY, CDR2 SVGAGI. In DNA, the CDR3 is TGTGCCAGCAGTCCCAACGAAGGGCCCCCGAATGAGCAGTTCTTC. Its protein is CASSPNEGPPNEQFF.

This clone showed up just once. The chain has TRBV7-3 and TRBJ2-1; D ambiguous. CDR3 length: 13 residues. Germline loops: CDR1 SGHTA, CDR2 FQGTGA. V dropped 3 bases and J dropped 8 bases, with 11 bases sitting between them. CDR3 coding DNA: TGTGCCAGCAGCTTTGTCATTTGGGATGAGCAGTTCTTC. Protein product: CASSFVIWDEQFF.

V usage is TRBV15 and J usage is TRBJ2-7, with 7 positions matching TRBD1. Losses at the gene ends were 6 bases for V and 2 bases for J; bases not matched to a gene: 16. Germline-derived CDR1 and CDR2 are LNHNV and YYDKDF (reference sequence). CDR3 length: 17 residues. Written as DNA, the CDR3 is TGTGCCACCAGGGATATTGGTCAGACAGGGATTCCCTACGAGCAGTACTTC. This codes for CATRDIGQTGIPYEQYF.

This sequence joins TRBV9 and TRBJ2-2; TRBD1 might be the D (6 bases). Germline-derived CDR1 and CDR2 are SGDLS and YYNGEE. This CDR3 is 15 amino acids long. V lost 0 bases and J 5 bases, leaving 11 bases between the germline ends. CDR3 in amino acids: CASSVDDRWTGELFF. Written as DNA, the CDR3 is TGTGCCAGCAGCGTAGACGACAGGTGGACCGGGGAGCTGTTTTTT.

The CDR3 here is CASSWDRSYEQYF. The CDR3 nucleotides are TGTGCCAGCAGCTGGGACAGGTCCTACGAGCAGTACTTC. J is TRBJ2-7 and V is TRBV5-6; TRBD1 matches at 8 bases. Per germline, CDR1 SGHDT and CDR2 YYEEEE. V shed 3 bases and J 1 base; nucleotides not matched to a gene: 0. This CDR3 spans 13 amino acids.

V and J are TRBV6-5 and TRBJ1-5; the match to TRBD1 covers 7 bases. The CDR3 is made up of 15 amino acids. V was pared by 6 bases and J by 0 bases, with 5 bases of the junction left unmatched. The germline CDR1 and CDR2 sequences are MNHEY and SVGAGI. In DNA, the CDR3 is TGTGCCAGCAGCTCGGGACAGCTTAGCAATCAGCCCCAGCATTTT. This translates into CASSSGQLSNQPQHF.

The CDR3 DNA is TGTGCCAGCAGCCAAGGGAAAGAGACCCAGTACTTC. It specifies CASSQGKETQYF. The V and J genes are TRBV9 and TRBJ2-5; D remains ambiguous. Germline V gives CDR1 SGDLS, CDR2 YYNGEE. With 4 bases removed from V and 3 bases from J, the gap between germline ends came to 7 bases. The CDR3 contains 12 residues.

This clone appeared once. The chain recombines TRBV5-1 with TRBJ1-1; D call uncertain. Trimming removed 7 bases at V and 3 bases at J, with 10 bases between. Germline loops: CDR1 SGHRS, CDR2 YFSETQ. The CDR3 is 12 amino acids. DNA for the CDR3: TGCGCCAGCTTCGGGGAAGACACTGAAGCTTTCTTT. It encodes CASFGEDTEAFF.

The genes are TRBV4-1 and TRBJ2-1, with D perhaps TRBD1 or TRBD2 (5 bases each). This CDR3 has 17 residues. V lost 4 bases and J lost 5, with 21 bases in between. CDR1 MGHRA and CDR2 YSYEKL come from the germline V gene. The CDR3 DNA reads TGCGCCAGCAGCCCCGAACTGAGGGGAAAGGGCGACAATGAGCAGTTCTTC. Translation: CASSPELRGKGDNEQFF.

The chain is built from TRBV7-6 and TRBJ2-5; the D is unclear. Germline V CDR1 and CDR2: SGHVS, FNYEAQ. Trimming stripped 5 bases from V and 5 bases from J, with 15 bases between. This CDR3 has 14 residues. CDR3 nucleotides: TGTGCCAGCAGCCAAAGCCGGACCGGGGAGACCCAGTACTTC. Translated: CASSQSRTGETQYF.

The genes are TRBV27 and TRBJ2-2; either TRBD1 or TRBD2 may fit D (6 bases each). Trimming pared 5 bases from V and 4 bases from J, leaving 17 bases between. Germline assignment: CDR1 MNHEY and CDR2 SMNVEV (reference sequence). CDR3 length equals 16 residues. The CDR3 nucleotides read TGTGCCAGCAGTCCCTCATGGGGGGCTCTCACCGGGGAGCTGTTTTTT. Translated: CASSPSWGALTGELFF.

This clone came up a few times. The V call is TRBV28, the J call TRBJ2-7, with a weak D call TRBD1 (6 bases). Germline V gene sequence: CDR1 MDHEN, CDR2 SYDVKM. The V end lost 5 bases, the J end lost 4 bases, and 27 bases lay between the germline ends. The CDR3 runs to 18 residues. This chain's CDR3 is CASSPTQDRTPGLYEQYF. CDR3 bases: TGTGCCAGCAGTCCCACCCAAGACAGGACCCCCGGGTTGTACGAGCAGTACTTC.

The V call is TRBV6-5, the J call TRBJ2-7; 10 nucleotides match TRBD2. The V gene's germline CDR1 is MNHEY and CDR2 SVGAGI. Trimming cost V 6 bases and J 3 bases; bases outside gene matches: 5. This CDR3 spans 14 amino acids. CDR3 sequence reads: CASRFASGSYEQYF. Here the CDR3 DNA reads TGTGCCAGCAGGTTTGCTAGCGGGAGCTACGAGCAGTACTTC.